This TCR beta chain was found in a study of blood T cells in healthy people across ages. Study conclusions and caveats: Measured against age, TCR beta diversity per million T cells decreased in a roughly linear manner.

A second 7 to 11 cycle PCR used barcoded and J-beta primers. TCRdb processed the 5' RACE reads anew with MiXCR; each CDR3 protein has one entry. The profile shows over 950,000 distinct CDR3 sequences, about 51% of them singletons. Trimming cost V 3 bases and J 8 bases; bases outside gene matches: 4. Germline lookup yields CDR1 SEHNR and CDR2 FQNEAQ (reference sequence). The CDR3 is made up of 13 amino acids. Extractions gave at least 5 micrograms of total RNA per sample. On this clonotype itself: Its antigen remains unidentified.

V is TRBV7-9 and J is TRBJ1-2; 9 nucleotides agree with TRBD1. This sequence was found in a woman aged 55-75 years in good health. The sequenced sample consisted of blood. Here the CDR3 DNA reads TGTGCCAGCAGCTTTGACAGGGGGACCGGCTACACCTTC. Protein sequence: CASSFDRGTGYTF.